This T cell receptor (beta chain) was obtained from a study of follicular helper T cells after annual influenza vaccination. Findings of the study overall: Most later recoveries of Day 7 ICOS+CD38+ clones were ICOS-CD38- cTfh. Successive annual vaccinations recalled a recurrent oligoclonal ICOS+CD38+ cTfh response with influenza-specific clonotypes.

Measured with immunoSEQ multiplex PCR; TCRdb has only the in-frame clones, and not every one. The table records just over 800 clones, roughly 80% of them present only once. Details on this clone: Its matching antigen is unknown.

Sample time point: 2015-2016 season, pre-vaccination. The CDR3 consists of 18 residues. Unmatched junction bases numbered 16, after V lost 1 base and J lost 6 bases. CDR1 and CDR2 from the germline V gene are SGHTA and FQGNSA. This chain links TRBV7-2 with TRBJ2-7, with 9 bases lining up with TRBD2. The clonotype originates from an adult who received the influenza vaccine. The sequencing used CXCR5+ CD38+ circulating T follicular helper cells from blood, collected on the day of influenza vaccination. Regarding subset: circulating Tfh, non-naive CD4+CXCR5+PD-1+ (ICOS+CD38+ or ICOS-CD38-). The DNA of the CDR3 is TGTGCCAGCAGCTTAGATCACGCGGGGGGGCGGAGAGTAGGCGAGCAGTACTTC. The encoded protein is CASSLDHAGGRRVGEQYF.